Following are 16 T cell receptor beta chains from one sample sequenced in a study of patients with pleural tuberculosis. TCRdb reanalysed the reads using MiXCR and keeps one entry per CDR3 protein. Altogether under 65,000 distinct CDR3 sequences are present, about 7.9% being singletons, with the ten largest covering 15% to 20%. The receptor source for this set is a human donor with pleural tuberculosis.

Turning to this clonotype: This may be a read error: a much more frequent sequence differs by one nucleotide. The CDR3 coding sequence is TGTGCCAGTGGTATGGGCAGGGCTGAAGCTTTCTTT. This translates into CASGMGRAEAFF. The chain combines TRBV19 with TRBJ1-1, with a possible D match to TRBD1 (5 bases). This CDR3 region has 12 residues. Germline values: CDR1 LNHDA, CDR2 SQIVND (reference sequence).

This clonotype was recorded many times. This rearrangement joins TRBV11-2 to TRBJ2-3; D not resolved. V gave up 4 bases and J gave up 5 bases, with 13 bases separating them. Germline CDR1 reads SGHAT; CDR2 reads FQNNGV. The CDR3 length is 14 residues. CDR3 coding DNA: TGTGCCAGCAGCTCCCTTAGCTTTAGAGATACGCAGTATTTT. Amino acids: CASSSLSFRDTQYF.

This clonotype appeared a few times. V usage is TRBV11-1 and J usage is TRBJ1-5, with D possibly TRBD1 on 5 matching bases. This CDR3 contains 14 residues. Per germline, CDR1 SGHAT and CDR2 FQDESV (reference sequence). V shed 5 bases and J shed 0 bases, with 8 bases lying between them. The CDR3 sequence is CASSTQGSNQPQHF. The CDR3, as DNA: TGTGCCAGCAGCACCCAGGGTAGCAATCAGCCCCAGCATTTT.

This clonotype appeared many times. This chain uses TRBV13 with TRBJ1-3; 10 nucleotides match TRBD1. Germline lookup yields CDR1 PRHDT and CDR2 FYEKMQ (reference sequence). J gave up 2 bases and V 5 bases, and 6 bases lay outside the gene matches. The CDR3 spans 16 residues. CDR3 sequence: CASSPRDRGPGNTIYF. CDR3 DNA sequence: TGTGCCAGCAGCCCCCGGGACAGGGGCCCTGGAAACACCATATATTTT.

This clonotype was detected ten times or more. The CDR3 region is CASSSSLGADTQYF. As DNA, the CDR3 is TGCGCCAGCAGCTCATCACTAGGGGCAGATACGCAGTATTTT. The J gene is TRBJ2-3, the V gene TRBV5-1; D may be TRBD1 or TRBD2 (5 bases each). Germline V gene sequence: CDR1 SGHRS, CDR2 YFSETQ. This CDR3 has 14 residues. Trimming removed 3 bases from V and 4 bases from J, with 12 bases in between.

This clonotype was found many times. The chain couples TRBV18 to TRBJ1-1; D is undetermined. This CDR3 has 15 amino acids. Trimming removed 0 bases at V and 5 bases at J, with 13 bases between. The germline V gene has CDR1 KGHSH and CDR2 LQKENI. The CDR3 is CASSPPRAVETEAFF. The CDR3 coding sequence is TGTGCCAGCTCACCACCGAGGGCGGTTGAGACTGAAGCTTTCTTT.

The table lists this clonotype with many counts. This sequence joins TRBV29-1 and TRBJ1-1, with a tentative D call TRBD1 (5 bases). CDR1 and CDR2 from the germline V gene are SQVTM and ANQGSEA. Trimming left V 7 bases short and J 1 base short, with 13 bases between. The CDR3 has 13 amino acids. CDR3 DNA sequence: TGCAGCGCATCAGGGTTCTCGAACACTGAAGCTTTCTTT. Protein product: CSASGFSNTEAFF.

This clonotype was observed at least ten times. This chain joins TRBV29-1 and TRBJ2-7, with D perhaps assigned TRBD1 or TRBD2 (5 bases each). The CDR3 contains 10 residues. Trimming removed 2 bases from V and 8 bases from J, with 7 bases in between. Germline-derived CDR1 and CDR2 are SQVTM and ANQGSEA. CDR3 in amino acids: CSVETGQQYF. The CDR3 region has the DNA TGCAGCGTTGAAACGGGGCAGCAGTACTTC.

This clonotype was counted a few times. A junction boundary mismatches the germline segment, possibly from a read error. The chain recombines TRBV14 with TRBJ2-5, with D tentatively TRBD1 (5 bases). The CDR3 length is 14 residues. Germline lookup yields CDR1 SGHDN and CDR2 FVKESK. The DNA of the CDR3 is TGTGCCAGCAGCCTAGGACATTTCCAAGAGACCCAATACTTC. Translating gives CASSLGHFQETQYF.

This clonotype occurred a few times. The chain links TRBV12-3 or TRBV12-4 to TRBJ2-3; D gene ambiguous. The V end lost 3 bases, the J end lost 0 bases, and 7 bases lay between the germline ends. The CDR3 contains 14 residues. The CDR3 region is CASSFRLSTDTQYF. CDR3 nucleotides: TGTGCCAGCAGTTTCCGGCTCAGCACAGATACGCAGTATTTT.

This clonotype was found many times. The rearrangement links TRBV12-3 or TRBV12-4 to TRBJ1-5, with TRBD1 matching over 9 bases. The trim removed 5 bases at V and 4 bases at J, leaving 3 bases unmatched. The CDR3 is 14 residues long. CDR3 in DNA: TGTGCCAGCAGTACCGGGACAGGGAATCAGCCCCAGCATTTT. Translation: CASSTGTGNQPQHF.

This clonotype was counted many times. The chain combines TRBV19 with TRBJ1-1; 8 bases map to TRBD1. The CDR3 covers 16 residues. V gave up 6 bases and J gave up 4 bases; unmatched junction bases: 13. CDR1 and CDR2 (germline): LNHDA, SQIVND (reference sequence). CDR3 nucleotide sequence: TGTGCCAGTAGACCATGGAACAGGGGGAAGACCACTGAAGCTTTCTTT. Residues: CASRPWNRGKTTEAFF.

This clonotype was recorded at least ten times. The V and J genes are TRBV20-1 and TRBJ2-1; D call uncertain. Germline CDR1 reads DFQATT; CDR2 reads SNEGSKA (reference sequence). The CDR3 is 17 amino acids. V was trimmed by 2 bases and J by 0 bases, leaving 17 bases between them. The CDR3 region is CSARTPGPVSSYNEQFF. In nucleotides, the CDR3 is TGCAGTGCTAGAACCCCTGGTCCGGTTAGCTCCTACAATGAGCAGTTCTTC.

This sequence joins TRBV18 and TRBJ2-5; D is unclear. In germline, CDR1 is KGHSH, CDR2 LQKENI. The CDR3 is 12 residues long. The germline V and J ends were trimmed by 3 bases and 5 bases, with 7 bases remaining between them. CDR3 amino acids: CASSPGWETQYF. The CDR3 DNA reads TGTGCCAGCTCACCGGGATGGGAGACCCAGTACTTC.

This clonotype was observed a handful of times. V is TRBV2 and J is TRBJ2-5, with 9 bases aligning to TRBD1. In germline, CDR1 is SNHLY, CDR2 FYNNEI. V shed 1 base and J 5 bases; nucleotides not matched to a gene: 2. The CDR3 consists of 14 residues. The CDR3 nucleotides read TGTGCCAGCAGTGAAGAAGGGACAGGGGAGACCCAGTACTTC. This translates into CASSEEGTGETQYF.

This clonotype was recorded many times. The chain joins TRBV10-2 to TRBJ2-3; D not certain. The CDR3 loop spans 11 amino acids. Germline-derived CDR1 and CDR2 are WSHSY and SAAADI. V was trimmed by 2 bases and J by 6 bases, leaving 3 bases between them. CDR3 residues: CASSERDTQYF. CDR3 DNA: TGCGCCAGCAGTGAGCGGGATACGCAGTATTTT.